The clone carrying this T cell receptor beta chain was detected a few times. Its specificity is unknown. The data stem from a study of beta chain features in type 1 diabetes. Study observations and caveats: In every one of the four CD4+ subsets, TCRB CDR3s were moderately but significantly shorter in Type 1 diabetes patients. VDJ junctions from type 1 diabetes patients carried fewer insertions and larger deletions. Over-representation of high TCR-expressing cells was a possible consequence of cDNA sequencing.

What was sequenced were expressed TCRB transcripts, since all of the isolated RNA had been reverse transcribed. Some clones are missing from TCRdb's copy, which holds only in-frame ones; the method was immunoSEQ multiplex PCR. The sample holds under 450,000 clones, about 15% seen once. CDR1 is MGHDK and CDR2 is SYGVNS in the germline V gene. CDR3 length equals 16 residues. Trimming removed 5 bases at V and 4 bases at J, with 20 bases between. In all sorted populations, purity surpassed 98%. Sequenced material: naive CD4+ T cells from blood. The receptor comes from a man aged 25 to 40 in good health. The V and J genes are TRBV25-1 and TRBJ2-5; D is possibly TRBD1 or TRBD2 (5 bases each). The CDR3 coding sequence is TGTGCCAGCAGTTCCCTACGGGGCGGCGTTCGAGAGACCCAGTACTTC. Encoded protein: CASSSLRGGVRETQYF.